This T cell receptor (beta chain) was obtained from a study of T cell clonotyping in hematopoietic cell transplantation. Study-level background: Recipient samples before transplant were obtained post-cytoreduction. Overall study results and limits: Cells were unsorted, so CD4 and CD8 contributions were not separated. Recipient TCR diversity dropped after transplant; expanded clonotypes rose from day 30 to 180.

This sample's time point: recipient sample about 28 days before transplant, after cytoreduction. Recipient blood drawn about 28 days pretransplant and days 30, 100, 180 after. Between the trimmed V and J ends, which lost 3 bases and 3 bases, there was a span of 11 bases. Germline-derived CDR1 and CDR2 are SGHAT and FQNNGV. The CDR3 is made up of 14 amino acids. Here immunoSEQ multiplex PCR was the method, and the copy in TCRdb shows in-frame clones only, minus some. The table records nearly 5,500 clones, more than 75% of them present only once. Regarding this clone: Its antigen is unknown.

This specimen consisted of peripheral blood mononuclear cells, obtained before stem cell transplant. The chain combines TRBV11-2 with TRBJ1-1; tentative D call: TRBD1 (6 bases). The receptor comes from a man aged 55-75 years with acute myeloid leukemia. Some clones in this sample may be carry-over from other donors' samples. As DNA, the CDR3 is TGTGCCAGCAGCTTGACAGGAGGGGACACTGAAGCTTTCTTT. Amino acids: CASSLTGGDTEAFF.